This T cell receptor beta chain stems from a study of OX40 agonist ivuxolimab in advanced cancers. This clone was observed a handful of times. Other DNA sequences in the sample encode the same CDR3. Using immunoSEQ multiplex PCR, the repertoire was profiled, and TCRdb retains in-frame clones only, with some absent. The repertoire consists of approximately 130,000 clones, with under 95% occurring once and the leading ten covering 1%. V shed 6 bases and J shed 1 base, with 10 bases lying between them. From germline, CDR1 is MDHEN and CDR2 SYDVKM. The CDR3 loop spans 14 amino acids. The input for sequencing was CD4+ or CD8+ T cells sorted from blood, taken in a trial of the OX40 agonist ivuxolimab. This chain uses TRBV28 with TRBJ1-5; maybe TRBD1 (6 bases). This TCR was recovered from an adult with an advanced solid tumor such as melanoma, head and neck, liver or kidney cancer. The CDR3 protein is CASSLGGSNQPQHF. The CDR3 bases are TGTGCCAGCAGCCTAGGGGGAAGCAATCAGCCCCAGCATTTT.